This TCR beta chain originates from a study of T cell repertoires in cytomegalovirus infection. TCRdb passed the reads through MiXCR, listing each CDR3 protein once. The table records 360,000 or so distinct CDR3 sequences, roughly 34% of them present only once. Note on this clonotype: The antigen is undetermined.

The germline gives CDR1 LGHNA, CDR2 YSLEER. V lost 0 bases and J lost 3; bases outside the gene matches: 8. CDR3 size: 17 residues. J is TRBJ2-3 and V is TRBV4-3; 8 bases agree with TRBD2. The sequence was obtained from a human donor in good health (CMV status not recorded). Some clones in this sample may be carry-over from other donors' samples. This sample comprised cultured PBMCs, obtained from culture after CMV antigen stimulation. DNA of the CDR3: TGCGCCAGCAGCCAAGAGTCGGCGGGAGGTAGGACAGATACGCAGTATTTT. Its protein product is CASSQESAGGRTDTQYF.